Listed below are T cell receptor beta chains from one sample, sequenced in a study of T cells in Graves' hyperthyroidism and ophthalmopathy. TCRdb fed the multiplex PCR reads into MiXCR, producing one record per CDR3 protein. The sample holds some 600,000 distinct CDR3 sequences, around 14% seen once. Sequenced: blood. The receptor set was obtained from a woman aged 25 to 39 with Graves' hyperthyroidism that later progressed to Graves' ophthalmopathy. The CDR3 runs from the conserved cysteine through the conserved F or W. A D gene is named only where the DNA matches it firmly. The size entry is marked missing in some rows and otherwise reads once, few, many or a size class.

cdr3_aa | cdr3_nt | clone_size | j_call | v_call | d_call
CASSQDSYSTDTQYF | TGTGCCAGCAGCCAAGATTCTTATAGCACAGATACGCAGTATTTT | many | TRBJ2-3 | TRBV14 | .
CASSLNGRGSLHYGYTF | TGTGCCAGCAGCTTAAATGGGAGGGGATCTCTCCACTATGGCTACACCTTC | few | TRBJ1-2 | TRBV7-3 | .
CASSLQGTLNYEQYF | TGTGCCAGCAGTTTACAAGGGACCCTCAACTACGAGCAGTACTTC | many | TRBJ2-7 | TRBV28 | .
CASSLQAGELNEQYF | TGTGCCAGCAGCTTACAAGCGGGAGAGTTAAACGAGCAGTACTTC | . | TRBJ2-7 | TRBV7-3 | TRBD2
CASTPNAAEGNTEAFF | TGCGCCAGCACCCCTAACGCCGCGGAGGGCAACACTGAAGCTTTCTTT | many | TRBJ1-1 | TRBV10-2 | .
CASSPRQSNSTDTQYF | TGTGCCAGTAGTCCCCGACAGTCTAATAGCACAGATACGCAGTATTTT | . | TRBJ2-3 | TRBV19 | .
CASSSKGGLAYEQYF | TGTGCCAGCAGCTCCAAGGGGGGACTAGCCTACGAGCAGTACTTC | few | TRBJ2-7 | TRBV11-2 | TRBD2
CASSSSPGTGMNTEAFF | TGTGCCAGCAGTTCCAGTCCCGGGACAGGAATGAACACTGAAGCTTTCTTT | many | TRBJ1-1 | TRBV28 | TRBD1
CASSWTRRTNQPQHF | TGTGCCAGCAGCTGGACCCGGAGGACCAATCAGCCCCAGCATTTT | few | TRBJ1-5 | TRBV6-2/TRBV6-3 | .
CSARGVSLSYEQYF | TGCAGTGCTAGAGGTGTAAGCCTCTCCTACGAGCAGTACTTC | . | TRBJ2-7 | TRBV20-1 | .
CASSYQRTGGGSTNEKLFF | TGTGCCAGCAGTTACCAAAGGACAGGGGGCGGGAGCACTAATGAAAAACTGTTTTTT | many | TRBJ1-4 | TRBV6-9 | TRBD1
CASSQEFRWNTGELFF | TGTGCCAGCAGCCAAGAATTCCGCTGGAACACCGGGGAGCTGTTTTTT | . | TRBJ2-2 | TRBV14 | .
CASGPLNTEAFF | TGTGCCAGCGGGCCGCTGAACACTGAAGCTTTCTTT | many | TRBJ1-1 | TRBV12-3/TRBV12-4 | .
CASGVGENTEAFF | TGTGCTAGTGGGGTCGGGGAAAACACTGAAGCTTTCTTT | . | TRBJ1-1 | TRBV12-5 | .
CASSPRDSVIYNEQFF | TGTGCCAGCAGCCCCCGGGACTCCGTCATTTACAATGAGCAGTTCTTC | many | TRBJ2-1 | TRBV2 | .
CSAELGFQETQYF | TGCAGTGCCGAATTAGGATTCCAAGAGACCCAGTACTTC | . | TRBJ2-5 | TRBV20-1 | .
CASRQSSTDTQYF | TGTGCCAGCCGGCAGTCCAGCACAGATACGCAGTATTTT | many | TRBJ2-3 | TRBV12-3/TRBV12-4 | .
CASSPRASYEQYF | TGTGCCAGCAGCCCAAGGGCCTCCTACGAGCAGTACTTC | many | TRBJ2-7 | TRBV11-1 | .
CASTRTGNTEAFF | TGTGCCAGCACCAGAACAGGGAACACTGAAGCTTTCTTT | many | TRBJ1-1 | TRBV6-2/TRBV6-3 | .
CASSRDGLAGEETHYF | TGTGCCAGCAGCCGAGATGGACTAGCGGGAGAAGAGACCCACTACTTC | . | TRBJ2-5 | TRBV3-1 | TRBD2
CASSSAGASKRGDGYTF | TGTGCCAGCAGCTCCGCTGGGGCCAGTAAGAGGGGCGACGGCTACACCTTC | . | TRBJ1-2 | TRBV7-2 | .
CASSSGQGVKLFF | TGCGCCAGCAGCTCGGGACAGGGGGTAAAACTGTTTTTT | . | TRBJ1-4 | TRBV5-1 | TRBD1
CASSYYPSTDTQYF | TGTGCCAGCAGTTATTATCCATCCACAGATACGCAGTATTTT | many | TRBJ2-3 | TRBV6-1 | .
CATLRDRGNTGELFF | TGTGCCACCCTACGTGACAGGGGTAACACCGGGGAGCTGTTTTTT | many | TRBJ2-2 | TRBV12-3/TRBV12-4 | TRBD1
CASTQSPRGNTGELFF | TGTGCCAGCACCCAATCCCCCAGGGGAAACACCGGGGAGCTGTTTTTT | many | TRBJ2-2 | TRBV11-2 | .
CASNAAGRAYEQYF | TGTGCCAGCAACGCTGCGGGGAGGGCGTACGAGCAGTACTTC | few | TRBJ2-7 | TRBV6-1 | TRBD2
CASSLGDHYNEQFF | TGCGCCAGCAGCTTGGGGGACCATTACAATGAGCAGTTCTTC | many | TRBJ2-1 | TRBV5-1 | .
CSATIIRGQPQHF | TGCAGTGCTACGATTATAAGGGGCCAGCCCCAGCATTTT | many | TRBJ1-5 | TRBV20-1 | .
CASSSPAGTVSEQYF | TGTGCCAGCAGCTCGCCGGCGGGAACGGTTAGCGAGCAGTACTTC | many | TRBJ2-7 | TRBV7-8 | .
CATSRDQYSGLINEQFF | TGTGCCACCAGCAGAGATCAGTATAGCGGGTTAATCAATGAGCAGTTCTTC | many | TRBJ2-1 | TRBV15 | TRBD2
CTQTGVNTEAFF | TGTACACAGACGGGCGTGAACACTGAAGCTTTCTTT | many | TRBJ1-1 | TRBV30 | .
CASSLGSRKVF | TGTGCCAGCAGTTTGGGCAGTCGCAAGGTCTTC | many | TRBJ2-1 | TRBV27 | .
CASSYSQASDNYEQYF | TGTGCCAGCAGTTACTCTCAGGCTAGCGATAACTACGAGCAGTACTTC | few | TRBJ2-7 | TRBV6-6 | .
CASSKGGSSYNEQFF | TGTGCCAGTAGTAAGGGTGGTAGCTCCTACAATGAGCAGTTCTTC | . | TRBJ2-1 | TRBV19 | .
CASSQPGLPIEQYF | TGTGCCAGCAGTCAACCGGGACTCCCCATCGAGCAGTACTTC | . | TRBJ2-7 | TRBV7-2 | .
CASSLNRGQGEKLFF | TGTGCCAGCTCACTCAACAGGGGGCAAGGTGAAAAACTGTTTTTT | . | TRBJ1-4 | TRBV18 | TRBD1